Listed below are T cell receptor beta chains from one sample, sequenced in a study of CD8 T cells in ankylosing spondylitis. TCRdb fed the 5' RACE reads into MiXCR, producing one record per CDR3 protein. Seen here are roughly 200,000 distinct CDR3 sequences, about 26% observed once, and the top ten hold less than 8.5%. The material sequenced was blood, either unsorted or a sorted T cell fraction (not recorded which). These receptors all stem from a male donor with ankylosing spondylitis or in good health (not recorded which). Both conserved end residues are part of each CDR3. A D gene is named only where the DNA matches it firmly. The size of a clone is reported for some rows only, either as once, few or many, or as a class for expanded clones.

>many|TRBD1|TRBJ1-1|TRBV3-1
CASSLTPTGDTEAFF
TGTGCCAGCAGTCTTACCCCGACAGGGGACACTGAAGCTTTCTTT
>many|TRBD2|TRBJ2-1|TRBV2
CASSEVGLAGDNEQFF
TGTGCCAGCAGTGAAGTAGGACTAGCGGGAGACAATGAGCAGTTCTTC
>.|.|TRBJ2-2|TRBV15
CATSIGQYTGELFF
TGTGCCACCAGCATCGGACAGTACACCGGGGAGCTGTTTTTT
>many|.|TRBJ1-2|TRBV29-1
CSVETSRVNYGYTF
TGCAGCGTTGAAACCTCCAGGGTTAACTATGGCTACACCTTC
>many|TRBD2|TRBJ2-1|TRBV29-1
CSVELTSGRAYNEQFF
TGCAGCGTTGAATTGACTAGCGGGAGGGCTTACAATGAGCAGTTCTTC
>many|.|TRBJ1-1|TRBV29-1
CSVPGSSHPMNTEAFF
TGCAGCGTTCCGGGGTCCAGCCACCCAATGAACACTGAAGCTTTCTTT
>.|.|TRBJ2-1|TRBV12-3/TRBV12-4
CASSQDTSANEQFF
TGTGCCAGCAGTCAGGACACGAGTGCCAATGAGCAGTTCTTC
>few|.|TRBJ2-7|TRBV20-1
CSAVGVVGTYEQYF
TGCAGTGCCGTAGGGGTGGTGGGAACCTACGAGCAGTACTTC
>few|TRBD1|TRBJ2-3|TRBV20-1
CSPQGQGSDTQYF
TGCAGCCCTCAGGGACAGGGATCAGATACGCAGTATTTT
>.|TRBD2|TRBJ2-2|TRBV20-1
CSARALKGLAGNTGELFF
TGCAGTGCTAGGGCACTCAAAGGACTAGCGGGAAACACCGGGGAGCTGTTTTTT
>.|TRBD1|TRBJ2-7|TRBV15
CATSRDSPGQDLFHEQYF
TGTGCCACCAGCAGAGATTCCCCAGGACAGGACCTTTTTCACGAGCAGTACTTC
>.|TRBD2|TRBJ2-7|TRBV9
CASSEGLAGYEQYF
TGTGCCAGCAGCGAGGGACTAGCTGGTTACGAGCAGTACTTC
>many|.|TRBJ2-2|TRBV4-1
CASSQDGQGDTGELFF
TGCGCCAGCAGCCAAGACGGGCAGGGTGACACCGGGGAGCTGTTTTTT
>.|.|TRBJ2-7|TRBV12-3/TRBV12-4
CASTKTGPYEQYF
TGTGCCAGCACCAAAACGGGACCTTACGAGCAGTACTTC
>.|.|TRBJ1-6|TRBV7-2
CASSFTKGNNSPLHF
TGTGCCAGCAGCTTTACGAAGGGCAATAATTCACCCCTCCACTTT
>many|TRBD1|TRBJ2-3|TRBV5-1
CASGGQSSTDTQYF
TGCGCCAGCGGGGGACAGAGTAGCACAGATACGCAGTATTTT
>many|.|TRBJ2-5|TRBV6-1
CASRRGFEETQYF
TGTGCCAGCAGGAGGGGGTTTGAAGAGACCCAGTACTTC
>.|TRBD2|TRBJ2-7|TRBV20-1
CSVGRAGGSYEQYF
TGCAGTGTTGGACGGGCGGGAGGTTCCTACGAGCAGTACTTC
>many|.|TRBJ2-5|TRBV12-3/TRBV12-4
CASSAALGYQETQYF
TGTGCCAGCAGTGCCGCCTTGGGGTACCAAGAGACCCAGTACTTC
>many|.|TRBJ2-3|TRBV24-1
CATSDLTDLTDTQYF
TGTGCCACCAGTGATTTAACGGATCTCACAGATACGCAGTATTTT
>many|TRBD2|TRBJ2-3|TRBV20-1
CSAMSSGGLYTQYF
TGCAGTGCTATGTCTAGCGGAGGACTGTATACGCAGTATTTT
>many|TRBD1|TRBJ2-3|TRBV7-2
CASSLALIGQGADTQYF
TGTGCCAGCAGCTTAGCCCTAATCGGACAGGGGGCAGATACGCAGTATTTT
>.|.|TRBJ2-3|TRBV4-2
CASSQAGRGSDTQYF
TGTGCCAGCAGCCAAGCTGGGAGAGGTTCAGATACGCAGTATTTT
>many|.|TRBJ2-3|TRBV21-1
CASISTEDTQYF
TGTGCCAGCATTTCGACAGAGGATACGCAGTATTTT
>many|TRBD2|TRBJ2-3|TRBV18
CASSPTSGRLDTQYF
TGTGCCAGCTCACCGACTAGCGGGAGGTTGGATACGCAGTATTTT
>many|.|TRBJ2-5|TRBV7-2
CASSLARSRETQYF
TGTGCCAGCAGCTTAGCCAGGTCACGGGAGACCCAGTACTTC
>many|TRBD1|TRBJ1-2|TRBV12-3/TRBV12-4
CASRRGQIDPLGYTF
TGTGCCAGCAGGCGGGGACAGATAGATCCCCTTGGCTACACCTTC
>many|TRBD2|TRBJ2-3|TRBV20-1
CSARDSGRATDTQYF
TGCAGTGCTAGAGACAGCGGGAGGGCCACAGATACGCAGTATTTT
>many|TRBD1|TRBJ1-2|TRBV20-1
CSANTGDGYTF
TGCAGTGCAAATACAGGGGATGGCTACACCTTC
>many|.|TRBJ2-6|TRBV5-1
CASSWGPFSGANVLTF
TGCGCCAGCAGCTGGGGACCCTTCTCTGGGGCCAACGTCCTGACTTTC
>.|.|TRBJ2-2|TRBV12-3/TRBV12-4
CASSFWNRDTGELFF
TGTGCCAGCAGTTTTTGGAACCGAGACACCGGGGAGCTGTTTTTT
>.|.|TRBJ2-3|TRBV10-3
CAISERDPGLGQYF
TGTGCCATCAGTGAAAGGGACCCCGGTTTGGGGCAGTATTTT
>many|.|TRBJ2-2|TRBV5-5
CASSLTGYGELFF
TGTGCCAGCAGCCTTACAGGGTACGGGGAGCTGTTTTTT
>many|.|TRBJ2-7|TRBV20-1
CSARTMTARGEQYF
TGCAGTGCTCGTACAATGACGGCCAGAGGGGAGCAGTACTTC
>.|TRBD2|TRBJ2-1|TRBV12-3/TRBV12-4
CASSLGLAGRMEEQFF
TGTGCCAGCAGTTTAGGGCTAGCGGGACGGATGGAGGAGCAGTTCTTC
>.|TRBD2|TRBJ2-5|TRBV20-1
CSASSASGSGETQYF
TGCAGTGCTAGCAGTGCTAGCGGGAGTGGGGAGACCCAGTACTTC
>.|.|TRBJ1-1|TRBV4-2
CASRQGQGAEAFF
TGTGCCAGCAGACAGGGCCAGGGCGCTGAAGCTTTCTTT
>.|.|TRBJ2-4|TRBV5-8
CASSLQGKINIQYF
TGTGCCAGCAGCTTACAGGGAAAGATCAACATTCAGTACTTC
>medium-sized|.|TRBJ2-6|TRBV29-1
CSVQAGANVLTF
TGCAGCGTACAAGCTGGGGCCAACGTCCTGACTTTC
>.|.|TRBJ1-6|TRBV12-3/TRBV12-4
CASSFGQVNSPLHF
TGTGCCAGCAGTTTTGGGCAGGTTAATTCACCCCTCCACTTT
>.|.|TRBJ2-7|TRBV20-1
CSARDARQSSYEQYF
TGCAGTGCTAGAGATGCGCGACAGAGCTCCTACGAGCAGTACTTC
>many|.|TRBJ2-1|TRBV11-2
CASRSPQGYGEQFF
TGTGCCAGCAGGTCGCCCCAGGGGTACGGTGAGCAGTTCTTC
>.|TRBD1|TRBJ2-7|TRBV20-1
CSARSGTAAYEQYF
TGCAGTGCTAGATCCGGGACAGCAGCCTACGAGCAGTACTTC
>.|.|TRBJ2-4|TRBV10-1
CASSDGALAKNIQYF
TGCGCCAGCAGTGATGGGGCGCTAGCCAAAAACATTCAGTACTTC
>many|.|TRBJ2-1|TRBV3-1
CASSLSHMEQFF
TGTGCCAGCAGCCTTTCGCATATGGAGCAGTTCTTC
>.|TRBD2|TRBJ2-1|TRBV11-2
CASSPPAGGTYNEQFF
TGTGCCAGCAGCCCCCCGGCGGGAGGGACCTACAATGAGCAGTTCTTC
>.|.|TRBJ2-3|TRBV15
CATSRDGRTKADTQYF
TGTGCCACCAGCAGAGATGGACGGACAAAGGCAGATACGCAGTATTTT
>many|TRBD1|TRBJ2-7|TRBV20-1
CSARSGQVTYEQYF
TGCAGTGCTAGATCGGGACAGGTGACCTACGAGCAGTACTTC
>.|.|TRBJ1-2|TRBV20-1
CSARERGGVGYTF
TGCAGTGCCAGGGAGAGGGGAGGTGTAGGCTACACCTTC
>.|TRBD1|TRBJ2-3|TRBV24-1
CATSDLRQGGTDTQYF
TGTGCCACCAGTGATTTGAGGCAGGGGGGCACAGATACGCAGTATTTT